This is a list of T cell receptor beta chains from one sample in a study of shared clonotypes between healthy human individuals. Sequenced by immunoSEQ multiplex PCR; TCRdb stores in-frame clones only, minus some. The sample includes millions of clones, 85% to 95% of them seen just once. The sequencing sample was made of naive CD4+ T cells sorted from blood. Receptors were obtained from a man younger than 30 in good health. CDR3s include the opening cysteine and the closing phenylalanine or tryptophan. D genes are given only for firm matches. Only part of the rows carry a size: once, few, many, or a class if the clone is expanded.

size	V	D	length	J	CDR3	DNA
few	TRBV7-8	NA	13	TRBJ1-1	CASSLARYTEAFF	TGTGCCAGCAGCTTAGCGCGGTACACTGAAGCTTTCTTT
few	TRBV2	NA	14	TRBJ1-2	CASRTGRINYGYTF	TGTGCCAGCAGGACGGGGCGAATCAACTATGGCTACACCTTC
NA	TRBV30	NA	13	TRBJ1-1	CAWSSQGFTEAFF	TGTGCCTGGAGCTCACAGGGTTTTACTGAAGCTTTCTTT
NA	TRBV5-1	NA	13	TRBJ1-2	CASTPGPNYGYTF	TGCGCCAGCACCCCTGGGCCTAACTATGGCTACACCTTC
NA	TRBV6-5	NA	15	TRBJ1-2	CASSYSIREPYGYTF	TGTGCCAGCAGTTACTCGATCAGGGAGCCCTATGGCTACACCTTC
NA	TRBV6-4	NA	15	TRBJ1-1	CASSEYAGVSTEAFF	TGTGCCAGCAGTGAATACGCCGGGGTTAGCACTGAAGCTTTCTTT
NA	TRBV7-2	TRBD2	17	TRBJ2-1	CASSRPIGGRFYNEQFF	TGTGCCAGCAGCCGGCCCATCGGCGGGAGGTTCTACAATGAGCAGTTCTTC
NA	TRBV6-6	NA	14	TRBJ1-2	CASSYQGPAYGYTF	TGTGCCAGCAGTTATCAGGGGCCAGCCTATGGCTACACCTTC
NA	TRBV7-2	TRBD2	17	TRBJ2-1	CASSFISFGTSGRSQFF	TGTGCCAGCAGCTTTATTTCCTTCGGGACTAGCGGGAGGTCCCAGTTCTTC
NA	TRBV5-4	NA	16	TRBJ2-1	CASSDTVGLRYNEQFF	TGTGCCAGCAGCGATACTGTGGGTCTACGATACAATGAGCAGTTCTTC
NA	TRBV5-1	NA	16	TRBJ2-3	CASSVGQTTSTDTQYF	TGCGCCAGCAGCGTAGGACAGACCACTAGCACAGATACGCAGTATTTT
NA	TRBV28	TRBD2	18	TRBJ2-2	CASNLSGLAGGRTGELFF	TGTGCCAGCAATTTATCGGGACTAGCGGGGGGTAGGACCGGGGAGCTGTTTTTT
NA	TRBV5-4	NA	14	TRBJ2-4	CASSLRQGQNIQYF	TGTGCCAGCAGCTTGCGGCAGGGACAAAACATTCAGTACTTC
NA	TRBV15	NA	15	TRBJ1-2	CATSRDRQPNYGYTF	TGTGCCACCAGCAGAGATCGACAGCCCAACTATGGCTACACCTTC
NA	TRBV5-1	NA	14	TRBJ1-5	CASSLAGDNQPQHF	TGCGCCAGCAGCTTGGCCGGGGATAATCAGCCCCAGCATTTT
NA	TRBV4-3	TRBD2	18	TRBJ2-1	CASSQDFGLAGGRNEQFF	TGCGCCAGCAGCCAAGATTTCGGACTAGCGGGGGGGCGGAATGAGCAGTTCTTC
NA	TRBV10-3	NA	15	TRBJ2-5	CAISGFMGLQETQYF	TGTGCCATCAGTGGATTCATGGGGTTGCAAGAGACCCAGTACTTC
NA	TRBV15	TRBD1	14	TRBJ1-2	CATSREGQGAGYTF	TGTGCCACCAGCAGAGAAGGACAGGGGGCTGGCTACACCTTC
NA	TRBV7-2	NA	15	TRBJ1-6	CASSLRRGTDSPLHF	TGTGCCAGCAGCTTACGTCGAGGGACTGATTCACCCCTCCACTTT
NA	TRBV10-3	NA	13	TRBJ1-4	CAANRGQNEKLFF	TGTGCCGCAAACCGGGGGCAAAATGAAAAACTGTTTTTT
NA	TRBV5-1	NA	12	TRBJ1-2	CASRMTDYGYTF	TGCGCCAGCAGAATGACGGATTATGGCTACACCTTC
NA	TRBV7-9	NA	12	TRBJ2-3	CASSSYTDTQYF	TGTGCCAGCAGCTCGTACACAGATACGCAGTATTTT
once	TRBV9	NA	16	TRBJ2-3	CASSVLGGPSTDTQYF	TGTGCCAGCAGCGTATTAGGGGGTCCCAGCACAGATACGCAGTATTTT
NA	TRBV27	NA	13	TRBJ1-5	CASSLTENQPQHF	TGTGCCAGCAGTTTGACAGAAAATCAGCCCCAGCATTTT